The 4 T cell receptor beta chains in this list originate from one sample, sequenced in a study of blood T cell repertoires in COVID-19. Sequencing used immunoSEQ multiplex PCR; TCRdb keeps in-frame clones, though not all of them. Altogether 300,000 to 350,000 clones are present, around 85% being singletons, with the ten largest covering roughly 4%. The sample consisted of PBMCs or T cells enriched from blood (not recorded which). These receptors were obtained from a woman between 40 and 55 years old with acute COVID-19.

The chain combines TRBV19 with TRBJ1-1; TRBD1 matches 7 bases. Looked up from germline, CDR1 is LNHDA and CDR2 is SQIVND (reference sequence). With V trimmed by 5 bases and J by 3 bases, 6 bases remained unmatched. The CDR3 is made up of 14 amino acids. The CDR3 DNA follows: TGTGCCAGTAGTTCCAGGGGGGTTGACACTGAAGCTTTCTTT. Encoded protein: CASSSRGVDTEAFF.

This chain connects TRBV7-9 to TRBJ1-4; possible D gene TRBD1, 5 bases. CDR3 length: 16 residues. Germline assignment: CDR1 SEHNR and CDR2 FQNEAQ (reference sequence). Trimming took off 9 bases at V and 0 bases at J, with 17 bases between the two ends. The CDR3 region is CASCPLTDPTNEKLFF. The CDR3 DNA sequence: TGTGCCAGTTGCCCACTGACAGACCCAACTAATGAAAAACTGTTTTTT.

V usage is TRBV10-3 and J usage is TRBJ1-1; D unresolved. The CDR3 contains 14 residues. CDR1 is ENHRY and CDR2 is SYGVKD in the germline V gene. Trimming cost V 6 bases and J 1 base, with 12 bases left between them. CDR3 in DNA: TGTGCCATCAGGCAAGGAGAGACGAACACTGAAGCTTTCTTT. This translates into CAIRQGETNTEAFF.

The CDR3 DNA sequence: TGTGCCAGCAATTTGAGAACTAATGAAAAACTGTTTTTT. Residues: CASNLRTNEKLFF. This rearrangement joins TRBV12-3 or TRBV12-4 to TRBJ1-4, with unresolved D. V lost 7 bases, J lost 1 base, and 7 bases lay in between. There are 13 residues in the CDR3.